This TCR beta chain was profiled in a study of vaccination and CD4 T cells after COVID-19. At the level of the study: Convalescent patients had positive nasal swab PCR results for SARS-CoV-2. Disease was mild in several and severe in one. Typically, post-vaccine samples were obtained a median approximately 74 days after dose two, within a range of 14 to 241.

The sample holds a few counts of this clonotype. Its matching antigen is unknown. An Oncomine TCR Beta short-read assay was used to sequence the DNA from cultured CD4+ T cells. One entry per CDR3 protein, called by TCRdb with MiXCR from the PCR reads. The sample lists about 22,000 distinct CDR3 sequences; 32% were seen once. V lost 5 bases, J lost 6 bases, and 16 bases lay in between. This CDR3 is 14 amino acids long. Germline V gives CDR1 SEHNR, CDR2 FQNEAQ (reference sequence). Time point of the sample: late sampling 161 to 241 days after vaccination in a few convalescent patients. Indicated treatment: roughly 10-day PBMC culture with coronavirus spike peptide pools or control peptides (ViraFEST assay). ViraFEST enlarged antigen-specific T cell populations with peptide pools and afterwards sequenced TCRs. Culture conditions combined roughly 2 million PBMCs per well with 8.5 to 10 IU/ml IL-2 and approximately 11 ug/ml peptide pools.

The chain is built from TRBV7-9 and TRBJ1-1; the D gene is possibly TRBD1 (5 bases). The sample was CD4+ T cells from blood, cultured in vitro, taken about 7 months after SARS-CoV-2 vaccination. This clonotype originated in a human donor who had recovered from COVID-19. In nucleotides, the CDR3 is TGTGCCAGCAGCCCGAGAGGCCAGGGCCCTGAAGCTTTCTTT. Translating it yields CASSPRGQGPEAFF.